This paragraph reports one T cell receptor (beta chain). The source of the sample is a study of cytomegalovirus exposure and HLA in healthy donors. In germline, CDR1 is SGHRS, CDR2 YFSETQ. Trimming took off 4 bases at V and 0 bases at J, with 14 bases between the two ends. There are 16 residues in the CDR3. PCR employed 60 Vbeta and 13 Jbeta primers. Assay: immunoSEQ multiplex PCR; the TCRdb copy retains only in-frame clones and omits some. Here the sample spans more than 150,000 clones, approximately 84% being singletons. This TCR was recovered from a girl between 10 and 17 years old in good health and CMV-seropositive. The sample comprised PBMCs. The rearrangement joins TRBV5-1 to TRBJ1-3; no firm D call. The CDR3 region has the DNA TGCGCCAGCAGCCCCTGGGCCACTGGCTCTGGAAACACCATATATTTT. Amino acids: CASSPWATGSGNTIYF.